Listed below are T cell receptor beta chains from one sample, sequenced in a study of blood T cell repertoires in COVID-19. Clones were read by immunoSEQ multiplex PCR, and TCRdb kept only the in-frame ones, dropping some. The data contain about 220,000 clones, over 70% of them singletons. What was sequenced was peripheral blood. The receptors shown here come from a woman between 50 and 59 years old with acute or convalescent COVID-19. CDR3s include the opening cysteine and the closing phenylalanine or tryptophan. A D gene is named only where the DNA matches it firmly. Where a row states a size, it is once, few, many or the class of an expanded clone; other rows omit it.

NA | TRBJ2-3 | NA | TRBV7-2 | TGTGCCAGCAGTCCTCGGGACTGGAACACAGATACGCAGTATTTT | CASSPRDWNTDTQYF
once | TRBJ2-7 | TRBD2 | TRBV7-2 | TGTGCCAGCGGTGGGCGGGAGGGAGGCTACGAGCAGTACTTC | CASGGREGGYEQYF
NA | TRBJ2-7 | NA | TRBV11-3 | TGTGCCAGCAGCTTAACGACAGGCGGCGAGCAGTACTTC | CASSLTTGGEQYF
NA | TRBJ1-4 | NA | TRBV11-2 | TGTGCCAGCAGCCCGACGGCGGGGGCTCGGGCTAATGAAAAACTGTTTTTT | CASSPTAGARANEKLFF
NA | TRBJ1-6 | NA | TRBV6-5 | TGTGCCAGCAGTTACGAGTGGAATTCACCCCTCCACTTT | CASSYEWNSPLHF
NA | TRBJ2-3 | TRBD2 | TRBV5-6 | TGTGCCAGCAGCTGGGGACTATTAGGAAACTCTAGCACAGATACGCAGTATTTT | CASSWGLLGNSSTDTQYF
NA | TRBJ2-7 | TRBD2 | TRBV11-2 | TGTGCCAGCAGCCCCCATAGCGGGAGGGCCTATTACGAGCAGTACTTC | CASSPHSGRAYYEQYF
many | TRBJ2-5 | TRBD1 | TRBV18 | TGTGCCAGCTCCCGGGACAGGCGGACCCAGTACTTC | CASSRDRRTQYF
NA | TRBJ1-5 | NA | TRBV19 | TGTGCCAGTAGTTTCCTGAATCAGCCCCAGCATTTT | CASSFLNQPQHF
NA | TRBJ1-1 | NA | TRBV15 | TGTGCCACCAGCAAGGGCGGGGGAGTGACTGAAGCTTTCTTT | CATSKGGGVTEAFF
NA | TRBJ2-1 | TRBD1 | TRBV24-1 | TGTGCCACCAGTGATTTGACCGGGACAGGGTTCAATGAGCAGTTCTTC | CATSDLTGTGFNEQFF
NA | TRBJ2-7 | NA | TRBV23-1 | TGCGCCAGCAGTCAGGCAGAGACTAGTCTCTACGAGCAGTACTTC | CASSQAETSLYEQYF
few | TRBJ2-3 | NA | TRBV5-4 | TGTGCCAGCAGCTTGGTGCCGGGTCGCACAGATACGCAGTATTTT | CASSLVPGRTDTQYF
NA | TRBJ1-6 | TRBD1 | TRBV19 | TGTGCCAGTAAAAGAGACAGGGGTAATTCACCCCTCCACTTT | CASKRDRGNSPLHF
NA | TRBJ2-1 | TRBD1 | TRBV4-2 | TGTGCCAGCAGCCAAGGGACAGGGGGCCGGCAGTTCTTC | CASSQGTGGRQFF
NA | TRBJ2-5 | TRBD1 | TRBV28 | TGTGCCAGCAGTTCGCCGGGACAGGGAGCGGAGACCCAGTACTTC | CASSSPGQGAETQYF
once | TRBJ2-3 | NA | TRBV24-1 | TGTGCCACCAGTGATACACAGGGTGGGCCATACAGAAATACGCAGTATTTT | CATSDTQGGPYRNTQYF
NA | TRBJ2-7 | TRBD1 | TRBV15 | TGTGCCACCAGCAGGGACACCAGGGACAGGGGCTACGAGCAGTACTTC | CATSRDTRDRGYEQYF
NA | TRBJ2-1 | NA | TRBV28 | TGTGCCATCCTAGGAGATGTCGATGAGCAGTTCTTC | CAILGDVDEQFF
NA | TRBJ2-3 | NA | TRBV7-2 | TGTGCCAGCAGCTTATCCCCTAGCACAGATACGCAGTATTTT | CASSLSPSTDTQYF
NA | TRBJ2-7 | TRBD2 | TRBV3-1/TRBV3-2 | TGTGCCAGCAGCCAATCGACTAGCGGGAGTATGGAGCAGTACTTC | CASSQSTSGSMEQYF
NA | TRBJ2-1 | NA | TRBV9 | TGTGCCAGCAGCGTAGTCCCCTCACAGGGTTACAATGAGCAGTTCTTC | CASSVVPSQGYNEQFF
NA | TRBJ2-2 | TRBD2 | TRBV2 | TGTGCCAGCAGTGAATCAACCCTAGCGGGAGTCGACACCGGGGAGCTGTTTTTT | CASSESTLAGVDTGELFF
NA | TRBJ2-1 | TRBD2 | TRBV19 | TGTGCCAGTAGTTCCGGGACTAGCGGTTACAATGAGCAGTTCTTC | CASSSGTSGYNEQFF
few | TRBJ2-1 | NA | TRBV28 | TGTGCCAGCTCCTCCGGGGGGACAGGAAGGATGCATGAGCAGTTCTTC | CASSSGGTGRMHEQFF
once | TRBJ1-3 | NA | TRBV5-6 | TGTGCCAGCAGCCGTTCAGGACATAACTCTGGAAACACCATATATTTT | CASSRSGHNSGNTIYF